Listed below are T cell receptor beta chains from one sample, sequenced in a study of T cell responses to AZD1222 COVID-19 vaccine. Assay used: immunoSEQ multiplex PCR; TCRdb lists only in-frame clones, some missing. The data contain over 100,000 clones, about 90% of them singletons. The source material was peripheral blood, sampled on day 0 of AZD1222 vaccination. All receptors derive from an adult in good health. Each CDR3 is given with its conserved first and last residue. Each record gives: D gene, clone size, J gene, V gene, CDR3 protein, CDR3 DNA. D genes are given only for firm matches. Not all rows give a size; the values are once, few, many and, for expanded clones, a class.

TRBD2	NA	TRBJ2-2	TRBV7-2	CASSVPVAGGANTGELFF	TGTGCCAGCAGTGTCCCGGTAGCGGGGGGGGCGAACACCGGGGAGCTGTTTTTT
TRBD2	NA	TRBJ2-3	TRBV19	CASTASGRPDTQYF	TGTGCCAGTACGGCTAGCGGGAGGCCAGATACGCAGTATTTT
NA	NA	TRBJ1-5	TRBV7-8	CASSLERASNQPQHF	TGTGCCAGCAGCTTAGAGAGGGCCAGCAATCAGCCCCAGCATTTT
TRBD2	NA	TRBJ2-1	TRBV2	CASRRTSGYNEQFF	TGTGCCAGCAGAAGGACTAGCGGCTACAATGAGCAGTTCTTC
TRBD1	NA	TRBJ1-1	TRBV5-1	CASSGTGAAESEAFF	TGCGCCAGCAGCGGAACAGGGGCCGCAGAATCCGAAGCTTTCTTT
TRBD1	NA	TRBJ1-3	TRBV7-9	CASSPRTGRSGNTIYF	TGTGCCAGCAGTCCACGGACAGGGAGGTCTGGAAACACCATATATTTT
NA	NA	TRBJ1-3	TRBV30	CAWSTESGNTIYF	TGTGCCTGGAGTACAGAGTCGGGAAACACCATATATTTT
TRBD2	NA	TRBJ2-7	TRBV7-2	CASSRGLAGGPSYEQYF	TGTGCCAGCAGTCGCGGACTAGCGGGAGGGCCCTCCTACGAGCAGTACTTC
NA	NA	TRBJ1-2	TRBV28	CASSLSSGYTF	TGTGCCAGCAGTTTATCGAGTGGCTACACCTTC
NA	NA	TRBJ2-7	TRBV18	CASSPSTSSPYEQYF	TGTGCCAGCTCACCAAGCACTAGCTCCCCCTACGAGCAGTACTTC
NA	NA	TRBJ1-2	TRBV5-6	CASSPGTSNYGYTF	TGTGCCAGCAGCCCGGGGACGTCTAACTATGGCTACACCTTC
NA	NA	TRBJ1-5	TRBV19	CASTGGNFVGDQPQHF	TGTGCCTCGACAGGCGGGAATTTTGTCGGCGATCAGCCCCAGCATTTT
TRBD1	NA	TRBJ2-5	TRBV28	CASSNRGWETQYF	TGTGCCAGCAGTAACAGGGGATGGGAGACCCAGTACTTC
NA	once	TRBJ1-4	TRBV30	CAWSRGANEKLFF	TGTGCCTGGAGCCGAGGGGCTAATGAAAAACTGTTTTTT
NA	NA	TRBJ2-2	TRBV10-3	CAMGTNGELFF	TGTGCCATGGGGACAAACGGGGAGCTGTTTTTT
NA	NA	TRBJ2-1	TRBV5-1	CASSLAPGSYNEQFF	TGCGCCAGCAGCTTGGCCCCAGGGTCCTACAATGAGCAGTTCTTC
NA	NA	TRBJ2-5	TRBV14	CASSQDPIYQRVETQYF	TGTGCCAGCAGCCAAGACCCTATTTACCAGCGCGTAGAGACCCAGTACTTC
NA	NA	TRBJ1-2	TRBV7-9	CASSLGRDGYTF	TGTGCCAGCAGCCTAGGACGGGATGGCTACACCTTC
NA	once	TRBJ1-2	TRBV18	CASSHLAPNYGYTF	TGTGCCAGCTCTCATCTTGCTCCTAACTATGGCTACACCTTC
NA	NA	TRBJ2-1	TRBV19	CASSRSPAENEQFF	TGTGCCAGTAGTCGAAGTCCGGCCGAGAATGAGCAGTTCTTC
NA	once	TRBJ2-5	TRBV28	CASSSLETQYF	TGTGCCAGCAGTTCCCTCGAGACCCAGTACTTC
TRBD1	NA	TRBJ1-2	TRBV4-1	CASRVGTDAWGYTF	TGCGCCAGCAGGGTTGGGACAGATGCCTGGGGCTACACCTTC
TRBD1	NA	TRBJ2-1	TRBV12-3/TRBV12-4	CASSRGQGSRQFF	TGTGCCAGCAGCCGGGGACAGGGGAGTAGGCAGTTCTTC
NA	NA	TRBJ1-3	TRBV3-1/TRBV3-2	CASSSLDTIYF	TGTGCCAGCAGTTCTTTGGACACCATATATTTT
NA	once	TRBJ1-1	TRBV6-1	CASSELAGNTEAFF	TGTGCCAGCAGTGAACTGGCAGGCAACACTGAAGCTTTCTTT
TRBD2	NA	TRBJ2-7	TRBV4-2	CASSHSGGEGYEQYF	TGTGCCAGCAGCCACTCGGGGGGGGAAGGCTACGAGCAGTACTTC
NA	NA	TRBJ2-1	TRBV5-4	CASSLGAGGTWNEQFF	TGTGCCAGCAGCTTGGGGGCTGGCGGTACTTGGAATGAGCAGTTCTTC
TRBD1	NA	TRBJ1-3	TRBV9	CASSVATGVGNTIYF	TGTGCCAGCAGCGTCGCGACAGGGGTTGGAAACACCATATATTTT
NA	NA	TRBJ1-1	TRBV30	CAWRTLLNTEAFF	TGTGCCTGGAGGACACTTTTGAACACTGAAGCTTTCTTT
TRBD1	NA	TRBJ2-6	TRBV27	CASSSQGDTRSGANVLTF	TGTGCCAGCAGTTCTCAGGGGGACACCCGCTCTGGGGCCAACGTCCTGACTTTC
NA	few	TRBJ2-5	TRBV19	CASSSDRQETQYF	TGTGCCAGTAGTAGCGACAGACAAGAGACCCAGTACTTC
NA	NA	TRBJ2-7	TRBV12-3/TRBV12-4	CASSPRGQRSEYF	TGTGCCAGCAGTCCCCGGGGTCAAAGAAGCGAGTACTTC
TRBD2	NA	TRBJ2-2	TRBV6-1	CASSGTGLAETGELFF	TGTGCCAGCAGTGGCACTGGGCTAGCGGAGACCGGGGAGCTGTTTTTT
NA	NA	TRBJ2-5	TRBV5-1	CASSIELETQYF	TGCGCCAGCAGCATTGAATTGGAGACCCAGTACTTC
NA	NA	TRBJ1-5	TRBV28	CASSNGPSNQPQHF	TGTGCCAGCAGTAATGGGCCTAGCAATCAGCCCCAGCATTTT
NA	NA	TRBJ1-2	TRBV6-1	CASSEAHRERNYGYTF	TGTGCCAGCAGTGAAGCGCATCGCGAGAGGAACTATGGCTACACCTTC
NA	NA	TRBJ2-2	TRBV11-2	CASSLTYGGNTGELFF	TGTGCCAGCAGCTTAACCTACGGAGGGAACACCGGGGAGCTGTTTTTT
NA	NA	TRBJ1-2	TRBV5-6	CASSLSDGNYGYTF	TGTGCCAGCAGCTTGTCTGACGGCAACTATGGCTACACCTTC
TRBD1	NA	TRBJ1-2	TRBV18	CASSDRGLSGYTF	TGTGCCAGCTCGGACAGGGGGCTAAGTGGCTACACCTTC
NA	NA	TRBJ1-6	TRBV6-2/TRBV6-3	CASSYQFQGDLKSSYNSPLHF	TGTGCCAGCAGTTACCAATTCCAGGGCGACCTGAAGAGCTCCTATAATTCACCCCTCCACTTT
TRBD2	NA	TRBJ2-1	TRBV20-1	CSAIIAGVQFF	TGCAGTGCTATCATAGCGGGAGTGCAGTTCTTC
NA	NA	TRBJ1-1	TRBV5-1	CASSLDGGSRTEAFF	TGCGCCAGCAGCTTGGACGGGGGCTCGCGCACTGAAGCTTTCTTT
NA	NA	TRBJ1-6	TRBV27	CASSAARWAPLHF	TGTGCCAGCAGTGCCGCACGTTGGGCACCCCTCCACTTT
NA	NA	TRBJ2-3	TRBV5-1	CATSGAGTDTQYF	TGCGCCACCTCCGGGGCGGGCACAGATACGCAGTATTTT
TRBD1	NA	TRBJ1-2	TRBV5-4	CASSLDLTGGGGYTF	TGTGCCAGCAGCTTGGACCTGACAGGGGGAGGTGGCTACACCTTC